Described below is a single TCR beta chain sequence and its context. The data originate from a study of blood T cells in healthy people across ages. Through a sample-barcoded 5' primer and a J-beta primer mix, a second PCR was run for 7 to 11 cycles. Each cDNA molecule was tagged by a template-switch adaptor that had 12 random nucleotides. MiXCR, applied by TCRdb to the 5' RACE reads, yields one record per CDR3 protein. Here the sample spans about 1.5 million distinct CDR3 sequences, about 42% being singletons. The sample consisted of blood. The clonotype was recovered from a woman between 18 and 29 years old in good health.

The DNA of the CDR3 is TGTGCCAGCAACTCCACCGGGACAGGCTACACAGATACGCAGTATTTT. This encodes CASNSTGTGYTDTQYF. The chain employs TRBV5-6 and TRBJ2-3, with 8 bases fitting TRBD1. Looked up from germline, CDR1 is SGHDT and CDR2 is YYEEEE. The CDR3 runs 16 residues. V lost 6 bases, J lost 2 bases, and 11 bases stayed unmatched.